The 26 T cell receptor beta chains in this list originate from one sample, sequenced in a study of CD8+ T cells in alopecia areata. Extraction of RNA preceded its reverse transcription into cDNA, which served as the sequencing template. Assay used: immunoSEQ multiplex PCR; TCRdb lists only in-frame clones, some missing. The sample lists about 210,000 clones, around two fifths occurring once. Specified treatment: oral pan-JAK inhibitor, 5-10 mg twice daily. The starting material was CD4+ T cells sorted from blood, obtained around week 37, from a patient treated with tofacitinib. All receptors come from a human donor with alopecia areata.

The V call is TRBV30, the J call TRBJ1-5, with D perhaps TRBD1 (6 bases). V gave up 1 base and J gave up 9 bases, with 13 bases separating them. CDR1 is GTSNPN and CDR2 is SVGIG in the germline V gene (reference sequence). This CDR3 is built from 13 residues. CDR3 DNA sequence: TGTGCCTGGAGTGGGACAGAGAAGGGGCCCCAGCATTTT. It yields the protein CAWSGTEKGPQHF.

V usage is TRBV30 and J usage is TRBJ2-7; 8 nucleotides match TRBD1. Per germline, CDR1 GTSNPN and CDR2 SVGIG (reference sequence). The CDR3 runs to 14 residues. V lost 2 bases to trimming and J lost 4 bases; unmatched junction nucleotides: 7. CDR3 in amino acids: CAWSRDRMYYEQYF. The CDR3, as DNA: TGTGCCTGGAGTCGGGACAGGATGTATTACGAGCAGTACTTC.

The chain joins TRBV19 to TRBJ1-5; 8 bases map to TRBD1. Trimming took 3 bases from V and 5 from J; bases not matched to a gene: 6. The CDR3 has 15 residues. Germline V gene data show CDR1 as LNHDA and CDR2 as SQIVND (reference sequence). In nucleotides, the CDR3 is TGTGCCAGTAGTATGGACAGGGCTCTCTATCAGCCCCAGCATTTT. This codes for CASSMDRALYQPQHF.

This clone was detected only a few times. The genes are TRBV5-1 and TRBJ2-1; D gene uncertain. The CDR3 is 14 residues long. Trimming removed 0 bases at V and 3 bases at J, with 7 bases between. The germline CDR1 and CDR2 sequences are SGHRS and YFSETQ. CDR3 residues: CASSLVPNYNEQFF. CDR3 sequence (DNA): TGCGCCAGCAGCTTGGTACCCAACTACAATGAGCAGTTCTTC. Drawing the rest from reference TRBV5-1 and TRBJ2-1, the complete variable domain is KAGVTQTPRYLIKTRGQQVTLSCSPISGHRSVSWYQQTPGQGLQFLFEYFSETQRNKGNFPGRFSGRQFSNSRSEMNVSTLELGDSALYLCASSLVPNYNEQFFGPGTRLTVL.

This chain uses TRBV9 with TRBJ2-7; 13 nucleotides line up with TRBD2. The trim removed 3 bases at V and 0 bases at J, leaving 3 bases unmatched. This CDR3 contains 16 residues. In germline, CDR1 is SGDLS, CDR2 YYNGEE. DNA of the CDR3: TGTGCCAGCAGCGAGGGGACTAGCGGGATCTCCTACGAGCAGTACTTC. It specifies CASSEGTSGISYEQYF.

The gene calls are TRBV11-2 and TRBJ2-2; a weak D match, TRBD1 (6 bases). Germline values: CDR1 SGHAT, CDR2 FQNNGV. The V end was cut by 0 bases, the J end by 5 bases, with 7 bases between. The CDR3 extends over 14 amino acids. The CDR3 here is CASSLDRGTGELFF. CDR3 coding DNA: TGTGCCAGCAGCTTAGACAGGGGAACCGGGGAGCTGTTTTTT.

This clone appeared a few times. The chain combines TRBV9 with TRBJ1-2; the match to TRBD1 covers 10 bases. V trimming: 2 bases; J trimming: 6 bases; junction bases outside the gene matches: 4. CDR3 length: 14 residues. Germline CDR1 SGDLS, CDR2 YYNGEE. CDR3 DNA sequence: TGTGCCAGCAGCGTGGGACAGGGGAGGAATGGCTACACCTTC. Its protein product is CASSVGQGRNGYTF.

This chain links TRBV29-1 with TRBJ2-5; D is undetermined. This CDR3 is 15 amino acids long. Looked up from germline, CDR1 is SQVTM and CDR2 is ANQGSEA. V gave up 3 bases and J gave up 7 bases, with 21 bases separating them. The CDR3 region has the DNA TGCAGCGTTGATAGTCAGAGGATGTTAAAAGTGACCCAGTACTTC. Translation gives CSVDSQRMLKVTQYF.

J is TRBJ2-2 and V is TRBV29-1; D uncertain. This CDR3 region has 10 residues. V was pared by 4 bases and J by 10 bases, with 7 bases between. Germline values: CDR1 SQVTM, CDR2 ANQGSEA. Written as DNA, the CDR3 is TGCAGCGTTGGGCGAACGGAGCTGTTTTTT. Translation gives CSVGRTELFF.

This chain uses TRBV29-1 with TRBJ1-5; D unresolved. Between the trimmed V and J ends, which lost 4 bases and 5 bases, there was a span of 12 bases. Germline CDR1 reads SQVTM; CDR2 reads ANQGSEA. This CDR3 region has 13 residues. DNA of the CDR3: TGCAGCGTTGTATACAGTAAAGATCAGCCCCAGCATTTT. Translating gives CSVVYSKDQPQHF. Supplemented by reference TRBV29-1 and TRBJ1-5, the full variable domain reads SAVISQKPSRDICQRGTSLTIQCQVDSQVTMMFWYRQQPGQSLTLIATANQGSEATYESGFVIDKFPISRPNLTFSTLTVSNMSPEDSSIYLCSVVYSKDQPQHFGDGTRLSIL.

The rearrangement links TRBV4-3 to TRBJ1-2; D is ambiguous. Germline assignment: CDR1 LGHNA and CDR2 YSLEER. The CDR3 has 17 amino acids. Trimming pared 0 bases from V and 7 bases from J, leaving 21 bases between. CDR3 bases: TGCGCCAGCAGCCAAGACCGGGCAGGCGCCGAATCAGGTGGCTACACCTTC. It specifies CASSQDRAGAESGGYTF.

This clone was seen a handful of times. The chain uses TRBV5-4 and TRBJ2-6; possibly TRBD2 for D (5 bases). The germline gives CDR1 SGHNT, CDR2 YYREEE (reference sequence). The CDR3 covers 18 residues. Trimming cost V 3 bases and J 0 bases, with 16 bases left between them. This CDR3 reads CASSWSGGPSSGANVLTF. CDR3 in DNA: TGTGCCAGCAGCTGGAGCGGTGGCCCCAGCTCTGGGGCCAACGTCCTGACTTTC.

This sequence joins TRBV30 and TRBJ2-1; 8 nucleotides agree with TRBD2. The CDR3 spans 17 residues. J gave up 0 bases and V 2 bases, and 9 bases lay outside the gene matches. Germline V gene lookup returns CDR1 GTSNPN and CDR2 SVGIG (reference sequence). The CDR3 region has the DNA TGTGCCTGGAGTCCCTTGCCGGGACTAGTCTCCTACAATGAGCAGTTCTTC. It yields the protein CAWSPLPGLVSYNEQFF.

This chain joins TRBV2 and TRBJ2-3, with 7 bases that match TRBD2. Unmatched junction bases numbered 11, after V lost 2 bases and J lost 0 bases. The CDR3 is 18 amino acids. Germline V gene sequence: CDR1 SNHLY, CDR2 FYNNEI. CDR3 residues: CASSELGKRGSSTDTQYF. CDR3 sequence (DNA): TGTGCCAGCAGTGAATTGGGCAAGCGGGGATCAAGCACAGATACGCAGTATTTT.

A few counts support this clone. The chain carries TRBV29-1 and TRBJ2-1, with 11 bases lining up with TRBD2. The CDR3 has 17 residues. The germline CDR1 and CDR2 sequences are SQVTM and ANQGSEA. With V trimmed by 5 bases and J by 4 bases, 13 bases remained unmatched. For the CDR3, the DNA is TGCAGCGTTCCCCTGGTGGTAGCGGGAGGGCCTTACAATGAGCAGTTCTTC. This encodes CSVPLVVAGGPYNEQFF.

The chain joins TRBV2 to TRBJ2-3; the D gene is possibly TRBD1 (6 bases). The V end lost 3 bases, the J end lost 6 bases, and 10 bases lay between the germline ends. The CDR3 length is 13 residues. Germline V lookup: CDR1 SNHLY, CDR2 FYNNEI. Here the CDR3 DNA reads TGTGCCAGCAGTGAGGGGGCCTTGGATACGCAGTATTTT. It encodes CASSEGALDTQYF.

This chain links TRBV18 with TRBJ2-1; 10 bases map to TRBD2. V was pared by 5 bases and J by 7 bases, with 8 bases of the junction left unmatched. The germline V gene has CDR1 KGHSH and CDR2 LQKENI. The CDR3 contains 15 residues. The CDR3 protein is CASSVLAGVRNEQFF. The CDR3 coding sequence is TGTGCCAGCTCAGTCCTAGCGGGAGTGCGAAATGAGCAGTTCTTC.

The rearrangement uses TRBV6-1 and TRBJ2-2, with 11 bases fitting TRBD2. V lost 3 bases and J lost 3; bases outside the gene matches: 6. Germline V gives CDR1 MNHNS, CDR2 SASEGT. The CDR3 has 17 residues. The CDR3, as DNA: TGTGCCAGCAGTGAGGGGCTAGCGGGAGGCTACACCGGGGAGCTGTTTTTT. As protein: CASSEGLAGGYTGELFF.

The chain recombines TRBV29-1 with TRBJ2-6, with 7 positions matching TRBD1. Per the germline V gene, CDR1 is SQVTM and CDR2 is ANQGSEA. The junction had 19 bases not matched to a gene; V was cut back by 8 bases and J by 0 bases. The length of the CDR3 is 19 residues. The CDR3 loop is CSRDSRNGPFISGANVLTF. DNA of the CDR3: TGCAGCCGGGACAGCAGGAATGGGCCCTTTATCTCTGGGGCCAACGTCCTGACTTTC.

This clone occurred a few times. This CDR3 reads CASSPLASYNEQFF. CDR3 nucleotide sequence: TGTGCCAGCTCACCCTTGGCCTCCTACAATGAGCAGTTCTTC. This chain uses TRBV18 with TRBJ2-1; D ambiguous. The CDR3 runs to 14 residues. Germline V CDR1 and CDR2: KGHSH, LQKENI. V was trimmed by 3 bases and J by 0 bases, leaving 6 bases between them. The whole variable domain, remainder taken from reference TRBV18 and TRBJ2-1, is NAGVMQNPRHLVRRRGQEARLRCSPMKGHSHVYWYRQLPEEGLKFMVYLQKENIIDESGMPKERFSAEFPKEGPSILRIQQVVRGDSAAYFCASSPLASYNEQFFGPGTRLTVL.

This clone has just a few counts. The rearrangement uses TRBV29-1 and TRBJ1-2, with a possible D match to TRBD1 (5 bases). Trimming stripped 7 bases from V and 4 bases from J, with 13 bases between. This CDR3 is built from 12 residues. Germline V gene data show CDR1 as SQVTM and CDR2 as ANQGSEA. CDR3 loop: CSASTAVYGYTF. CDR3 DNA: TGCAGCGCTTCGACAGCAGTCTATGGCTACACCTTC.

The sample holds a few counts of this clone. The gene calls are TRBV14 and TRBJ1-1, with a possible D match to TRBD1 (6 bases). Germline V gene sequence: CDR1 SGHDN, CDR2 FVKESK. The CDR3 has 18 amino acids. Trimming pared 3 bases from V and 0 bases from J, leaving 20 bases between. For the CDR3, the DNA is TGTGCCAGCAGCCACAGGGGCCGGGGCCTCCTAATGAACACTGAAGCTTTCTTT. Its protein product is CASSHRGRGLLMNTEAFF.

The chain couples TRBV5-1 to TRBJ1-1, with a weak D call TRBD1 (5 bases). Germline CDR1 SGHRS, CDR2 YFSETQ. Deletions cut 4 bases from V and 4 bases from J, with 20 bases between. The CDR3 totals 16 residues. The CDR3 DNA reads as TGCGCCAGCAGCACGCGGGGGGAACGTTTCGGCACTGAAGCTTTCTTT. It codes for CASSTRGERFGTEAFF. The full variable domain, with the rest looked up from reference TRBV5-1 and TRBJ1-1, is KAGVTQTPRYLIKTRGQQVTLSCSPISGHRSVSWYQQTPGQGLQFLFEYFSETQRNKGNFPGRFSGRQFSNSRSEMNVSTLELGDSALYLCASSTRGERFGTEAFFGQGTRLTVV.

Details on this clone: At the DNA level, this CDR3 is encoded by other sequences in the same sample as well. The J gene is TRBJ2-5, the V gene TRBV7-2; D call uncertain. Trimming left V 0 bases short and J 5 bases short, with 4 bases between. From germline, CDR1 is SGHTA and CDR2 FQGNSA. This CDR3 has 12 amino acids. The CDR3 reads CASSLAGETQYF. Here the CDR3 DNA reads TGTGCCAGCAGCTTAGCTGGTGAGACCCAGTACTTC.

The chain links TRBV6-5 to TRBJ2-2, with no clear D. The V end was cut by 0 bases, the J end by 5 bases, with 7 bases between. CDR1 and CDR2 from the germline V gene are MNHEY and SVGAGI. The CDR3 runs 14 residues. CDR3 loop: CASSYSFGTGELFF. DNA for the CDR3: TGTGCCAGCAGTTACTCTTTCGGGACCGGGGAGCTGTTTTTT.

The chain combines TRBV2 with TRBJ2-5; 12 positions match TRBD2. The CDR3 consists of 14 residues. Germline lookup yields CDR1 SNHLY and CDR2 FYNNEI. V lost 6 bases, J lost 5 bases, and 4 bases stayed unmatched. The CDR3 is CASRRLAGVETQYF. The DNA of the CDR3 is TGTGCCAGCAGGCGACTAGCGGGAGTTGAGACCCAGTACTTC.